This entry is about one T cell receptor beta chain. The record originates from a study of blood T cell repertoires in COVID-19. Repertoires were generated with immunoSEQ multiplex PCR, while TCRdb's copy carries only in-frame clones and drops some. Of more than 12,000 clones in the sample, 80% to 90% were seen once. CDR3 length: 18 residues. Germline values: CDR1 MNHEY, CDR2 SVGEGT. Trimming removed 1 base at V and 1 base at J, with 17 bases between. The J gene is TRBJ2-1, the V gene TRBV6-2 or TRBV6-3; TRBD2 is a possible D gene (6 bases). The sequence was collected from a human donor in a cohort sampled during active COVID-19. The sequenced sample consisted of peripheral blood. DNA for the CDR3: TGTGCCAGCAGTTACTACCAAGCCATAGCGGCTTCCTACAATGAGCAGTTCTTC. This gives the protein CASSYYQAIAASYNEQFF.